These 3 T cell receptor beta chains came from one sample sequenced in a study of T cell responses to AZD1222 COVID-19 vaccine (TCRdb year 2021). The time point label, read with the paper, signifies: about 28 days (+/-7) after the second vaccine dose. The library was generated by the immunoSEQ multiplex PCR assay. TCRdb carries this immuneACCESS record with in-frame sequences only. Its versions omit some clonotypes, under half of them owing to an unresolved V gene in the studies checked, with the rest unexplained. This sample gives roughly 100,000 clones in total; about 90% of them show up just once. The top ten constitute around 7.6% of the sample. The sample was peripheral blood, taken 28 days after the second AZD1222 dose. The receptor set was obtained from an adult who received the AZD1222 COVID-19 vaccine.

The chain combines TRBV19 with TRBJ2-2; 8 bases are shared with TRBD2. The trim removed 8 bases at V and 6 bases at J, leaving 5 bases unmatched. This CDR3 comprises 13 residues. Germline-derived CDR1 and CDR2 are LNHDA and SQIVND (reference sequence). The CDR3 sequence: CASSGGAAGELFF. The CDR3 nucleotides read TGTGCCAGTTCCGGGGGGGCGGCCGGGGAGCTGTTTTTT.

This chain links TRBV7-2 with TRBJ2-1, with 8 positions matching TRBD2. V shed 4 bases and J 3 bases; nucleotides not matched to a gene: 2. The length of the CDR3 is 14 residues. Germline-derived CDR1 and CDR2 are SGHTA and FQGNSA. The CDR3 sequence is CASSSSGGYNEQFF. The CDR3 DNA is TGTGCCAGCAGCTCGAGCGGGGGCTACAATGAGCAGTTCTTC.

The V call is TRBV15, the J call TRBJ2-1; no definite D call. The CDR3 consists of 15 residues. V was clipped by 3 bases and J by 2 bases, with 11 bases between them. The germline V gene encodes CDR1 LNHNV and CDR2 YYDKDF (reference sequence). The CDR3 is CATSRSVGPYNEQFF. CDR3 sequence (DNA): TGTGCCACCAGCAGGAGCGTAGGACCCTACAATGAGCAGTTCTTC.